Sequencing of this T cell receptor beta chain was carried out in a study of beta chain features in type 1 diabetes. Germline assignment: CDR1 SGHNT and CDR2 YENEEA. With 6 bases clipped from V and 2 bases from J, the junction kept 6 bases outside the gene matches. The CDR3 length is 14 residues. The study reverse transcribed the entire isolated RNA, so it sequenced expressed TCRB transcripts. The assay was immunoSEQ multiplex PCR, and TCRdb's table has in-frame clones only and misses some. The sample records 360,000 or so clones, about 18% being singletons. This clone has just a few counts. Input material: naive CD4+ T cells from blood. This receptor was obtained from a woman aged 18-29 years in good health. The gene calls are TRBV11-3 and TRBJ2-7, with 8 positions matching TRBD2. The CDR3 nucleotides are TGTGCCAGCAGTCTTAGCGGGAATGCCTACGAGCAGTACTTC. The encoded protein is CASSLSGNAYEQYF.